This T cell receptor beta chain came from a study of cytomegalovirus exposure and HLA in healthy donors. Turning to the study itself: From donors who were HLA-typed, an early data release held around 80 million unique TCRs.

General study results and limits: Per a prior analysis, the majority of TCR beta V segments were productive roughly 90% or roughly 30% of the time. Later genetic work tied a missense DCLRE1C variant to beta-chain V and J trimming.

This PCR relied on a set of 60 Vbeta primers and 13 Jbeta primers. Study processing details: Counted up in a later analysis, unique TCR beta chains came to some 80 million, with around 11 million shared. Data came from immunoSEQ multiplex PCR; TCRdb stores just in-frame clones and leaves some out. V, J and clone size were drawn from that table, and D and trimming were deduced from the DNA. The repertoire holds 45,000 to 70,000 clones, with approximately 84% as singletons. In regard to this clone: Its antigen is not identified.

V was clipped by 4 bases and J by 11 bases, with 9 bases between them. The CDR3 sequence is 12 residues long. Germline V lookup: CDR1 SGHAT, CDR2 FQNNGV. This chain links TRBV11-2 with TRBJ1-6, with a weak D call TRBD1 (6 bases). The sequenced material came from PBMCs. The receptor was derived from a man aged 45 to 65 in good health and CMV-seronegative. The CDR3 protein is CASSSTGTPLHF. DNA of the CDR3: TGTGCCAGCAGCTCTACAGGGACACCCCTCCACTTT. Complete variable domain (other parts from reference TRBV11-2 and TRBJ1-6): EAGVAQSPRYKIIEKRQSVAFWCNPISGHATLYWYQQILGQGPKLLIQFQNNGVVDDSQLPKDRFSAERLKGVDSTLKIQPAKLEDSAVYLCASSSTGTPLHFGNGTRLTVT.